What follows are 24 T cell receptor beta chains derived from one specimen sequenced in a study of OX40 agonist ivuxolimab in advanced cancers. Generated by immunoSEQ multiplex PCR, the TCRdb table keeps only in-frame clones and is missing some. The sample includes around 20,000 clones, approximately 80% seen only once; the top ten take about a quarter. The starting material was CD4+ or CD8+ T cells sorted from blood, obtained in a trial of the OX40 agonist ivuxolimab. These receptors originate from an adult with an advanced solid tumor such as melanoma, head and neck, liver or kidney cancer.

CDR3 coding DNA: TGTGCCAGCAGCTTAGTCACTAGCGGGAGCGGCTACAATGAGCAGTTCTTC. This gives the protein CASSLVTSGSGYNEQFF. The V gene is TRBV7-9, the J gene TRBJ2-1; 11 bases are shared with TRBD2. CDR1 SEHNR and CDR2 FQNEAQ come from the germline V gene (reference sequence). This CDR3 region has 17 residues. The J segment lost 3 bases and the V segment lost 1 base, leaving 5 bases of the junction unmatched.

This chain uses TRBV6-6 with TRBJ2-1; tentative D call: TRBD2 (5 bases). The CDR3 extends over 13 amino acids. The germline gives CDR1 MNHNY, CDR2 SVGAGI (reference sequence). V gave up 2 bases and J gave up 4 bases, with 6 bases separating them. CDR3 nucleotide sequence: TGTGCCAGCAGTTACCCGGGGTACAATGAGCAGTTCTTC. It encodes CASSYPGYNEQFF.

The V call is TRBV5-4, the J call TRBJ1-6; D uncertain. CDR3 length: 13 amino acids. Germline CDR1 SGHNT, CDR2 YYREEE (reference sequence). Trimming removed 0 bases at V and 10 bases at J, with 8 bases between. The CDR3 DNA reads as TGTGCCAGCAGCTTGGAGCCGTGGTCACCCCTCCACTTT. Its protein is CASSLEPWSPLHF.

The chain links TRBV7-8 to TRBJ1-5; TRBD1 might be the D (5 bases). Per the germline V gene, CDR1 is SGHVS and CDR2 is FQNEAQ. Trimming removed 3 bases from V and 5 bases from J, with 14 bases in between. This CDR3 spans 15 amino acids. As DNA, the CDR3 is TGTGCCAGCAGCTTCGCAGGGAACGCGGATCAGCCCCAGCATTTT. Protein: CASSFAGNADQPQHF.

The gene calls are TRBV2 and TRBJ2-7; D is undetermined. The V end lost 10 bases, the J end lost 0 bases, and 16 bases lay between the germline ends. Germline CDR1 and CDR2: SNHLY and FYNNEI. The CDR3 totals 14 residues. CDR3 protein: CAISTGLSSYEQYF. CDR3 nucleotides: TGTGCCATCTCAACCGGGCTCAGCTCCTACGAGCAGTACTTC.

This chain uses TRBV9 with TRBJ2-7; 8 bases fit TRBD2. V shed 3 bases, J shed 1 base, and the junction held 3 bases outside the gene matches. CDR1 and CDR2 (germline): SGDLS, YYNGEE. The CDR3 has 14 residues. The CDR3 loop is CASSESGSSYEQYF. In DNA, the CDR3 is TGTGCCAGCAGCGAGAGCGGGAGTTCCTACGAGCAGTACTTC.

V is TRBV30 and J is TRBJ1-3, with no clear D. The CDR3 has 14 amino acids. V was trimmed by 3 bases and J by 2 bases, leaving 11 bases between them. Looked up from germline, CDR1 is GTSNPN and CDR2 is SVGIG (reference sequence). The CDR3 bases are TGTGCCTGGAGCCCTGAAGGTACTGGAAACACCATATATTTT. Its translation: CAWSPEGTGNTIYF.

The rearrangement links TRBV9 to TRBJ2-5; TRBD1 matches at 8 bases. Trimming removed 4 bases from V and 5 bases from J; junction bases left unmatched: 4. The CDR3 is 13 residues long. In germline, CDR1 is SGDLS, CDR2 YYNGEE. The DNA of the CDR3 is TGTGCCAGCAGCCCGGGGGACAGGGAGACCCAGTACTTC. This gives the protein CASSPGDRETQYF.

The CDR3 region is CAISESSDRGAEQYF. The CDR3 DNA follows: TGTGCCATCAGTGAGTCGAGCGACAGGGGCGCCGAGCAGTACTTC. V usage is TRBV10-3 and J usage is TRBJ2-7; TRBD1 aligns across 8 bases. This CDR3 has 15 residues. Germline CDR1 and CDR2: ENHRY and SYGVKD. Trimming removed 0 bases from V and 6 bases from J; junction bases left unmatched: 7.

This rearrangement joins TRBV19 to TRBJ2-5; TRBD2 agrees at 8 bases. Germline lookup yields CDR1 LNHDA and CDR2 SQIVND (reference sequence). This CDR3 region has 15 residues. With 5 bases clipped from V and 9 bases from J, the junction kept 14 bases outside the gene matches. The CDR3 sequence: CASSERRGGQGPQYF. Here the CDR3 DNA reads TGTGCCAGTAGTGAGCGACGGGGGGGACAAGGGCCCCAGTACTTC.

The CDR3 sequence is CASSFGPGQKYEQYF. The CDR3 region has the DNA TGCGCCAGCAGCTTTGGTCCAGGACAGAAATACGAGCAGTACTTC. The rearrangement links TRBV5-1 to TRBJ2-7; a weak D match, TRBD1 (6 bases). CDR1 and CDR2 from the germline V gene are SGHRS and YFSETQ. This CDR3 has 15 amino acids. V shed 2 bases and J shed 4 bases, with 16 bases lying between them.

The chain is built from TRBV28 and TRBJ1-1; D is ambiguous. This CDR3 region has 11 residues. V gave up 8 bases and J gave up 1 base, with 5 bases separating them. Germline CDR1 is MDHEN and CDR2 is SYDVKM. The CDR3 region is CASVRNTEAFF. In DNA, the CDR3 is TGTGCCAGCGTGAGGAACACTGAAGCTTTCTTT.

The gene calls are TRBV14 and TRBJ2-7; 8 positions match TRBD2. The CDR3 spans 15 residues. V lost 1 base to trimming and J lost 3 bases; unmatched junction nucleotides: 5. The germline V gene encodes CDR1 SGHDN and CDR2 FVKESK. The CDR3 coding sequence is TGTGCCAGCAGCCAAGGGGGCGGGAGGAGCTACGAGCAGTACTTC. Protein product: CASSQGGGRSYEQYF.

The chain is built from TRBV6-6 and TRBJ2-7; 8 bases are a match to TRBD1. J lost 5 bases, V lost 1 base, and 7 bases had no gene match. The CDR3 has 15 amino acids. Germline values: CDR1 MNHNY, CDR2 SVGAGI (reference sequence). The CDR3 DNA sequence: TGTGCCAGCAGTTACTTACAGGGGGTCAGGGACGAGCAGTACTTC. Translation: CASSYLQGVRDEQYF.

The CDR3 nucleotides are TGTGCCAGCAGTCTAATAGGGGGAGGAGGCACAGATACGCAGTATTTT. This gives the protein CASSLIGGGGTDTQYF. This rearrangement joins TRBV7-6 to TRBJ2-3; tentatively, D is TRBD1 or TRBD2 (6 bases each). Germline V gives CDR1 SGHVS, CDR2 FNYEAQ. V was cut by 6 bases and J by 1 base, with 17 bases left in between. The CDR3 is made up of 16 amino acids.

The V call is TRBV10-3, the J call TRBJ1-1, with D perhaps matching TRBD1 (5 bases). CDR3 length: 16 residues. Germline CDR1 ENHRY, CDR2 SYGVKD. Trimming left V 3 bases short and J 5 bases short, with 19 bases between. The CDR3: CAISDPMLGVRTEAFF. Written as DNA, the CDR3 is TGTGCCATCAGTGACCCAATGTTGGGGGTTCGGACTGAAGCTTTCTTT.

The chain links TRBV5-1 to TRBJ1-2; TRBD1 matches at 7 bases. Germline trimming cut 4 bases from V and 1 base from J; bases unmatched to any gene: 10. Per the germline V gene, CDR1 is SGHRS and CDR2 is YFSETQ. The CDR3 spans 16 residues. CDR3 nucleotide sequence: TGCGCCAGCAGCCCCTGGGGACAGCCCGTTAACTATGGCTACACCTTC. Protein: CASSPWGQPVNYGYTF.

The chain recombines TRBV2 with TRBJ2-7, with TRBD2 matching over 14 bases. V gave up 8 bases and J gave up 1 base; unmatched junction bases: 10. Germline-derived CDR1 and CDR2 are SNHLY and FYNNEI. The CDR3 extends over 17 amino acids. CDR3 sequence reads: CASPPGLAGVGSYEQYF. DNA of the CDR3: TGTGCCAGCCCACCGGGACTAGCGGGAGTAGGGTCCTACGAGCAGTACTTC.

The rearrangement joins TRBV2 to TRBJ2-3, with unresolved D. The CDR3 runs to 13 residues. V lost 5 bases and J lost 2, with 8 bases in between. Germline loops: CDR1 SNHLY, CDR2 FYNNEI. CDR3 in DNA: TGTGCCAGCAGTCCGGAGAACACAGATACGCAGTATTTT. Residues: CASSPENTDTQYF.

The CDR3 DNA reads as TGTGCCAGCAGCCCCCGGGAGGGAAAAGGCACTGAAGCTTTCTTT. It is translated as CASSPREGKGTEAFF. This chain connects TRBV5-4 to TRBJ1-1; D unresolved. V was shortened by 4 bases and J by 4 bases, with 17 bases between the two germline ends. Germline CDR1 and CDR2: SGHNT and YYREEE (reference sequence). CDR3 size: 15 residues.

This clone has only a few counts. CDR3 nucleotides: TGTGCCAGCAGTCTTTCTGGACTGTCTGGAAACACCATATATTTT. It specifies CASSLSGLSGNTIYF. The genes are TRBV2 and TRBJ1-3; D uncertain. Germline V gives CDR1 SNHLY, CDR2 FYNNEI. The CDR3 length is 15 residues. Trimming removed 5 bases at V and 1 base at J, with 12 bases between. The full variable domain, completed using reference TRBV2 and TRBJ1-3, is EPEVTQTPSHQVTQMGQEVILRCVPISNHLYFYWYRQILGQKVEFLVSFYNNEISEKSEIFDDQFSVERPDGSNFTLKIRSTKLEDSAMYFCASSLSGLSGNTIYFGEGSWLTVV.

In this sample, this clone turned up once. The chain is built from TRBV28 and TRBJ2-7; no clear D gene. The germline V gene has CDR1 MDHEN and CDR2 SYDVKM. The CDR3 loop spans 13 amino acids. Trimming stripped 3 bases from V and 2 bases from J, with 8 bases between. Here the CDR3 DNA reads TGTGCCAGCAGTTTCGGATCACCCTACGAGCAGTACTTC. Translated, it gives CASSFGSPYEQYF.

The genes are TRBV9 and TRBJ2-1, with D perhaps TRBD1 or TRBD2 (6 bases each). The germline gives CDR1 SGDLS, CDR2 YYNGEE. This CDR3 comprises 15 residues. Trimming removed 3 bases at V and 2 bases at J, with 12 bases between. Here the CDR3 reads CASSATGATYNEQFF. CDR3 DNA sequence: TGTGCCAGCAGCGCCACGGGGGCCACCTACAATGAGCAGTTCTTC.

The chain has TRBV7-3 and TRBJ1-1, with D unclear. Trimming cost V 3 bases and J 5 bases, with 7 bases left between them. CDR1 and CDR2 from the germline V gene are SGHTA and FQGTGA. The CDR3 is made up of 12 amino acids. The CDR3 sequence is CASSFGRTEAFF. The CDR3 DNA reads TGTGCCAGCAGCTTCGGGAGGACTGAAGCTTTCTTT.